This T cell receptor beta chain was documented in a study of T-cell reconstitution after alpha-beta-depleted transplantation in children. Study observations and caveats: After transplant, at about two months, alpha-beta T cells were reportedly derived from several hundred expanded graft clones. By one year post-transplant, T-cell counts and diversity largely arose from T cells that were newly produced. High day-60 TCRbeta diversity in some patients came from surviving recipient T cells and thymic progenitors.

The library targeted TCRbeta and was prepared with unique molecular identifiers. TCRdb fed the PCR reads into MiXCR, producing one record per CDR3 protein. Among around 78,000 distinct CDR3 sequences listed, roughly 13% were seen once. The CDR3 runs to 14 residues. Germline trimming cut 1 base from V and 8 bases from J; bases unmatched to any gene: 5. From germline, CDR1 is SGHVS and CDR2 FNYEAQ. About this clonotype: Its antigen is not identified.

The rearrangement uses TRBV7-6 and TRBJ1-2; 9 positions match TRBD1. This clonotype was obtained from a male patient between 2 and 15 years old who had a stem cell transplant for acute lymphoblastic leukemia, so the T cells may come from the graft donor. This sample comprised PBMCs, mostly from graft donor cells, obtained 180 days after TCRalphabeta/CD19-depleted stem cell transplant. The CDR3 spells CASSLVDRGGGYTF. CDR3 bases: TGTGCCAGCAGCTTAGTGGACAGGGGTGGCGGCTACACCTTC.